Following are 14 T cell receptor beta chains from one sample sequenced in a study of cytomegalovirus exposure and HLA in healthy donors. 13 Jbeta primers and 60 Vbeta primers were used for the PCR. Repertoires were generated with immunoSEQ multiplex PCR, while TCRdb's copy carries only in-frame clones and drops some. The sample shows 60,000 to 70,000 clones, 78% of them seen only once. Sequencing was carried out using PBMCs. Every receptor here comes from a man aged 18 to 35 in good health and CMV-seropositive.

V gene TRBV12-5 combines with J gene TRBJ1-2; D perhaps matches TRBD1 (6 bases). Trimming removed 3 bases from V and 7 bases from J, with 18 bases in between. Germline V gene data show CDR1 as LGHNT and CDR2 as FRNRAP. This CDR3 comprises 15 residues. CDR3 bases: TGTGCTAGTGGTTTATCAACACGGGGGGCGGGTGGCTACACCTTC. It codes for CASGLSTRGAGGYTF.

The count of this clone is one. The chain uses TRBV7-9 and TRBJ1-1; 10 positions agree with TRBD1. The CDR3 length is 15 residues. From germline, CDR1 is SEHNR and CDR2 FQNEAQ (reference sequence). Germline trimming cut 5 bases from V and 1 base from J; bases unmatched to any gene: 4. CDR3 residues: CASSSRDRGNTEAFF. In DNA form, the CDR3 reads TGTGCCAGCAGCAGCCGGGACAGGGGGAACACTGAAGCTTTCTTT. Based on the CDR3 plus reference TRBV7-9 and TRBJ1-1, the full variable domain is DTGVSQNPRHKITKRGQNVTFRCDPISEHNRLYWYRQTLGQGPEFLTYFQNEAQLEKSRLLSDRFSAERPKGSFSTLEIQRTEQGDSAMYLCASSSRDRGNTEAFFGQGTRLTVV.

J is TRBJ2-1 and V is TRBV27, with 9 bases fitting TRBD1. Germline values: CDR1 MNHEY, CDR2 SMNVEV (reference sequence). V shed 6 bases, J shed 4 bases, and the junction held 4 bases outside the gene matches. The CDR3 spans 14 residues. The CDR3 reads CASRPGQGYNEQFF. Here the CDR3 DNA reads TGTGCCAGCAGGCCGGGACAGGGTTACAATGAGCAGTTCTTC.

V is TRBV30 and J is TRBJ2-2; the D gene is possibly TRBD1 (6 bases). V was shortened by 2 bases and J by 6 bases, with 13 bases between the two germline ends. This CDR3 is built from 14 residues. Germline CDR1 GTSNPN, CDR2 SVGIG (reference sequence). CDR3: CAWSSGQPPGELFF. For the CDR3, the DNA is TGTGCCTGGAGTTCAGGACAGCCACCCGGGGAGCTGTTTTTT.

The table lists this clone with a few counts. This sequence joins TRBV2 and TRBJ2-4; the match to TRBD1 covers 8 bases. Germline V gene lookup returns CDR1 SNHLY and CDR2 FYNNEI. The CDR3 is 14 residues long. The J segment lost 8 bases and the V segment lost 6 bases, leaving 9 bases of the junction unmatched. CDR3 region: CASRADRERDIQYF. The CDR3 coding sequence is TGTGCCAGCAGGGCGGACAGGGAGAGGGACATTCAGTACTTC.

This clone was counted only a few times. V and J are TRBV5-6 and TRBJ1-2; D call uncertain. The CDR3 consists of 13 residues. In germline, CDR1 is SGHDT, CDR2 YYEEEE. The V gene lost 3 bases and the J gene lost 4 bases, with 10 bases spanning the gap. The CDR3 bases are TGTGCCAGCAGCTCCTCCTCCTCCTATGGCTACACCTTC. It specifies CASSSSSSYGYTF. The variable domain in full, completed from reference TRBV5-6 and TRBJ1-2, reads DAGVTQSPTHLIKTRGQQVTLRCSPKSGHDTVSWYQQALGQGPQFIFQYYEEEERQRGNFPDRFSGHQFPNYSSELNVNALLLGDSALYLCASSSSSSYGYTFGSGTRLTVV.

This chain uses TRBV6-5 with TRBJ1-3, with 7 bases matching TRBD1. This CDR3 is built from 14 residues. Per the germline V gene, CDR1 is MNHEY and CDR2 is SVGAGI. Trimming took 5 bases from V and 9 from J; bases not matched to a gene: 10. This CDR3 reads CASSERQGLGTIYF. The CDR3 DNA reads TGTGCCAGCAGTGAGAGACAGGGACTCGGCACCATATATTTT.

The CDR3 protein is CASSLADRAGKNIQYF. CDR3 nucleotide sequence: TGTGCCAGCAGCTTGGCGGACAGGGCCGGCAAAAACATTCAGTACTTC. The chain couples TRBV5-8 to TRBJ2-4, with 8 positions matching TRBD1. The CDR3 consists of 16 residues. The germline V gene encodes CDR1 SGHTS and CDR2 YDEGEE. The ends lost 0 bases at V and 3 bases at J; junction bases unmatched: 5.

In nucleotides, the CDR3 is TGTGCCTGGAAAGTTCCTACAGAATATCACACTGAAGCTTTCTTT. The encoded protein is CAWKVPTEYHTEAFF. The chain employs TRBV30 and TRBJ1-1, with D hard to call. CDR3 length: 15 residues. V was clipped by 4 bases and J by 3 bases, with 18 bases between them. Germline CDR1 reads GTSNPN; CDR2 reads SVGIG (reference sequence).

This chain joins TRBV10-3 and TRBJ1-1; TRBD1 agrees at 8 bases. The germline V gene has CDR1 ENHRY and CDR2 SYGVKD. With 5 bases clipped from V and 5 bases from J, the junction kept 4 bases outside the gene matches. This CDR3 comprises 13 residues. DNA for the CDR3: TGTGCCATCAGTCCCAGGGGGCGAACTGAAGCTTTCTTT. This translates into CAISPRGRTEAFF.

The chain uses TRBV6-1 and TRBJ1-1, with TRBD1 as a possible D gene (5 bases). Germline V CDR1 and CDR2: MNHNS, SASEGT. The CDR3 extends over 14 amino acids. V was cut by 6 bases and J by 1 base, with 12 bases left in between. CDR3 DNA sequence: TGTGCCAGCAGGAAAAGGGGCAGGAACACTGAAGCTTTCTTT. This codes for CASRKRGRNTEAFF.

This sequence joins TRBV6-1 and TRBJ2-4, with 7 positions matching TRBD2. Germline V CDR1 and CDR2: MNHNS, SASEGT. Trimming removed 0 bases from V and 11 bases from J; junction bases left unmatched: 7. The CDR3 covers 14 residues. The CDR3 sequence is CASSEAGGVWVQYF. CDR3 DNA: TGTGCCAGCAGTGAAGCGGGGGGGGTATGGGTTCAGTACTTC.

This clone has only a few counts. The chain recombines TRBV10-3 with TRBJ2-3, with D perhaps TRBD2 (5 bases). This CDR3 region has 11 residues. Trimming pared 7 bases from V and 4 bases from J, leaving 6 bases between. Germline CDR1 reads ENHRY; CDR2 reads SYGVKD. The CDR3 region has the DNA TGTGCCATCATGGAGGCAGATACGCAGTATTTT. Translated: CAIMEADTQYF.

The chain couples TRBV30 to TRBJ1-2, with D hard to call. The CDR3 consists of 11 residues. Germline V gene data show CDR1 as GTSNPN and CDR2 as SVGIG (reference sequence). V was shortened by 0 bases and J by 7 bases, with 6 bases between the two germline ends. CDR3 nucleotide sequence: TGTGCCTGGAGTGTAATGGCTGGCTACACCTTC. Translating gives CAWSVMAGYTF.